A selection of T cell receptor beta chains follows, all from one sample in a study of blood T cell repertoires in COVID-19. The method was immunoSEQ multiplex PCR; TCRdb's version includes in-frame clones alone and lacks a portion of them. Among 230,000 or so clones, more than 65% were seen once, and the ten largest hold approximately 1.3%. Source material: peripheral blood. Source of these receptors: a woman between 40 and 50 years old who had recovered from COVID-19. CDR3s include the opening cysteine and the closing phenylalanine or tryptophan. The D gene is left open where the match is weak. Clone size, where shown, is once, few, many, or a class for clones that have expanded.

cdr3_aa: CASSQFTGDPYGYTF; cdr3_nt: TGCGCCAGCAGCCAATTTACAGGTGATCCTTATGGCTACACCTTC; v_call: TRBV4-3; j_call: TRBJ1-2; d_call: .; clone_size: .
cdr3_aa: CASSLARGLAVKNEQFF; cdr3_nt: TGTGCCAGCAGCTTGGCCCGGGGGCTAGCGGTAAAGAATGAGCAGTTCTTC; v_call: TRBV5-4; j_call: TRBJ2-1; d_call: .; clone_size: once
cdr3_aa: CASSYSGTGSNGYTF; cdr3_nt: TGTGCCAGCAGTTACTCAGGGACAGGGAGTAATGGCTACACCTTC; v_call: TRBV6-5; j_call: TRBJ1-2; d_call: TRBD1; clone_size: .
cdr3_aa: CSVDEGRSTDTQYF; cdr3_nt: TGCAGCGTTGACGAGGGCCGTAGCACAGATACGCAGTATTTT; v_call: TRBV29-1; j_call: TRBJ2-3; d_call: .; clone_size: .
cdr3_aa: CASSPGDRTEAFF; cdr3_nt: TGTGCCAGCAGCCCCGGGGACAGGACTGAAGCTTTCTTT; v_call: TRBV6-2/TRBV6-3; j_call: TRBJ1-1; d_call: TRBD1; clone_size: .
cdr3_aa: CASSLFSTDTQYF; cdr3_nt: TGTGCCAGCAGTTTATTTAGTACAGATACGCAGTATTTT; v_call: TRBV12-3/TRBV12-4; j_call: TRBJ2-3; d_call: .; clone_size: .
cdr3_aa: CASSLVTAGGQPQHF; cdr3_nt: TGTGCCAGCAGCTTAGTTACGGCCGGGGGTCAGCCCCAGCATTTT; v_call: TRBV7-2; j_call: TRBJ1-5; d_call: .; clone_size: .
cdr3_aa: CASSQDLSGWNEQFF; cdr3_nt: TGTGCCAGCAGCCAAGATCTTTCAGGGTGGAATGAGCAGTTCTTC; v_call: TRBV3-1/TRBV3-2; j_call: TRBJ2-1; d_call: .; clone_size: .
cdr3_aa: CASSYDRGSTNEKLFF; cdr3_nt: TGTGCCAGCAGTTACGACAGGGGATCAACTAATGAAAAACTGTTTTTT; v_call: TRBV6-5; j_call: TRBJ1-4; d_call: TRBD1; clone_size: .
cdr3_aa: CASSYSSGDYGYTF; cdr3_nt: TGTGCCAGCAGTTACTCATCGGGGGACTATGGCTACACCTTC; v_call: TRBV6-5; j_call: TRBJ1-2; d_call: .; clone_size: .
cdr3_aa: CASSVTSGGRGQETQYF; cdr3_nt: TGTGCCAGCAGCGTTACTAGCGGGGGGAGGGGCCAAGAGACCCAGTACTTC; v_call: TRBV7-2; j_call: TRBJ2-5; d_call: TRBD2; clone_size: .
cdr3_aa: CASSTSTGAANTGELFF; cdr3_nt: TGTGCCAGTAGTACGAGCACAGGGGCGGCGAACACCGGGGAGCTGTTTTTT; v_call: TRBV19; j_call: TRBJ2-2; d_call: TRBD1; clone_size: .
cdr3_aa: CASRTGTGEAFF; cdr3_nt: TGTGCCAGCAGAACCGGGACAGGGGAAGCTTTCTTT; v_call: TRBV12-3/TRBV12-4; j_call: TRBJ1-1; d_call: TRBD1; clone_size: few
cdr3_aa: CASSSPYGTGQYEQYF; cdr3_nt: TGTGCCAGCAGCTCGCCATACGGGACAGGACAATACGAGCAGTACTTC; v_call: TRBV7-2; j_call: TRBJ2-7; d_call: TRBD1; clone_size: .
cdr3_aa: CASSQDSLNTEAFF; cdr3_nt: TGTGCCAGCAGCCAAGACTCCTTGAACACTGAAGCTTTCTTT; v_call: TRBV4-2; j_call: TRBJ1-1; d_call: .; clone_size: once
cdr3_aa: CASSLSGIDYGYTF; cdr3_nt: TGTGCCAGCAGCTTGTCAGGGATAGACTATGGCTACACCTTC; v_call: TRBV11-2; j_call: TRBJ1-2; d_call: .; clone_size: .
cdr3_aa: CSVQGSRPEAFF; cdr3_nt: TGCAGCGTGCAGGGCTCCCGGCCTGAAGCTTTCTTT; v_call: TRBV29-1; j_call: TRBJ1-1; d_call: .; clone_size: .